This paragraph reports one TCR beta chain. Trimming left V 2 bases short and J 0 bases short, with 6 bases between. This CDR3 comprises 14 residues. Germline lookup yields CDR1 SEHNR and CDR2 FQNEAQ (reference sequence). The data were obtained in a study of T cells in localized non-small cell lung cancer. The protocol was immunoSEQ multiplex PCR, while the TCRdb copy is restricted to in-frame clones and leaves out a portion. The sample contains about 77,000 clones, roughly 91% of which appear only once. The source was peripheral blood, collected before any cancer treatment. The V and J genes are TRBV7-9 and TRBJ2-3; the D is unclear. The clonotype originates from a woman between 35 and 75 years old with stage I squamous cell lung carcinoma. CDR3: CASSLTISTDTQYF. CDR3 nucleotide sequence: TGTGCCAGCAGCTTAACTATAAGCACAGATACGCAGTATTTT.